This T cell receptor (beta chain) was documented in a study of CD8 T cells in Susac syndrome. The CDR3 contains 14 residues. Germline V gene data show CDR1 as SQVTM and CDR2 as ANQGSEA. The ends lost 6 bases at V and 3 bases at J; junction bases unmatched: 8. RNA amounts of about 0.5 to 1 ug underwent reverse transcription with random hexamers. An immunoSEQ multiplex PCR amplified TCR beta CDR3 over 54 Vbeta and 13 Jbeta. Via MiXCR, TCRdb re-called the immunoSEQ multiplex PCR reads, giving one row per CDR3 protein. The data contain 250,000 to 300,000 distinct CDR3 sequences, roughly 90% of them singletons. The CD8+ and CD4+ T cells were negatively isolated, with the TEMRA cells enriched by FACS.

The receptor was derived from a human donor with multiple sclerosis. Specimen: CD8+ T cells from PBMCs. The chain combines TRBV29-1 with TRBJ2-7; 10 positions match TRBD1. The CDR3 DNA reads TGCAGCGTGAGGGGACAGGGGACGCTCTACGAGCAGTACTTC. Translating it yields CSVRGQGTLYEQYF.